This T cell receptor beta chain was obtained from a study of CD8+ T cells in alopecia areata. Across the whole study: Tofacitinib therapy took 6 to 18 months; 6 months off drug came after.

Study results and limitations: Lesional scalp exceeded normal scalp in clonality, especially in alopecia totalis/universalis. Possibly as an HLA-related effect, TCR sharing across patients appeared less clear than in mice.

Note on this clone: As yet, its antigen is unknown.

RNA was extracted and reverse transcribed into cDNA as the sequencing template. The assay was immunoSEQ multiplex PCR, and TCRdb's table has in-frame clones only and misses some. The data show about 180,000 clones, around three fifths seen once. Sequenced here: CD4+ T cells sorted from blood, sampled at week 0. This receptor was obtained from a human donor with alopecia areata.

For the CDR3, the DNA is TGTGCCTTCCACTCATGGACCGTGGGAAACACCATATATTTT. Translated, it gives CAFHSWTVGNTIYF. This chain joins TRBV30 and TRBJ1-3; D is ambiguous. The CDR3 is 14 residues long. Germline-derived CDR1 and CDR2 are GTSNPN and SVGIG (reference sequence). V lost 7 bases and J 4 bases, leaving 17 bases between the germline ends.